These 27 T cell receptor beta chains were all obtained from the same sample, sequenced in a study of high-grade serous ovarian cancer treatment subgroups. Data came from immunoSEQ multiplex PCR; TCRdb stores just in-frame clones and leaves some out. This table has 1,000 or so clones, about 80% appearing once. Tumor tissue was taken before any definitive surgery or chemotherapy was given. The specimen sequenced was tumor tissue. All receptors derive from a human donor with high-grade serous ovarian cancer.

The chain uses TRBV29-1 and TRBJ2-7, with 9 bases lining up with TRBD2. With V trimmed by 7 bases and J by 5 bases, 12 bases remained unmatched. Germline lookup yields CDR1 SQVTM and CDR2 ANQGSEA. This CDR3 has 14 residues. The CDR3 protein is CSGSISGSIHEQYF. The DNA for the CDR3 is TGCAGCGGGAGTATTAGCGGGAGTATCCACGAGCAGTACTTC.

V is TRBV10-2 and J is TRBJ1-3; no reliable D call. The V and J ends lost 6 bases and 4 bases respectively, with 7 bases between them. The CDR3 runs 12 residues. Germline V lookup: CDR1 WSHSY, CDR2 SAAADI. Here the CDR3 DNA reads TGCGCCAGCAGAGGGAAAGGAAACACCATATATTTT. Translated: CASRGKGNTIYF.

CDR3 sequence (DNA): TGTGCCAGCTCACAGGACCAAACGGCCACTGAAGCTTTCTTT. Translation gives CASSQDQTATEAFF. This chain connects TRBV18 to TRBJ1-1; no definite D call. The V gene's germline CDR1 is KGHSH and CDR2 LQKENI. CDR3 size: 14 residues. Deletions cut 4 bases from V and 4 bases from J, with 13 bases between.

The chain carries TRBV28 and TRBJ1-4; no firm D call. The CDR3 loop spans 14 amino acids. Germline V CDR1 and CDR2: MDHEN, SYDVKM. The germline V and J ends were trimmed by 7 bases and 7 bases, with 16 bases remaining between them. The CDR3 region is CASTPLGKVEKLFF. In DNA, the CDR3 is TGTGCCAGCACCCCCCTGGGGAAGGTTGAAAAACTGTTTTTT.

V gene TRBV28 combines with J gene TRBJ2-1; D uncertain. Germline CDR1 MDHEN, CDR2 SYDVKM. Trimming stripped 2 bases from V and 0 bases from J, with 8 bases between. CDR3 size: 15 residues. CDR3 residues: CASSLEASSYNEQFF. CDR3 sequence (DNA): TGTGCCAGCAGTTTAGAGGCTAGCTCCTACAATGAGCAGTTCTTC.

This clone has just a few counts. The chain employs TRBV10-1 and TRBJ2-7; D is perhaps TRBD1 (5 bases). CDR1 is WNHNN and CDR2 is SYGVQD in the germline V gene (reference sequence). V lost 6 bases and J lost 1, with 7 bases in between. This CDR3 contains 12 residues. CDR3 amino acids: CASSSGSYEQYF. For the CDR3, the DNA is TGCGCCAGCAGCTCAGGGTCCTACGAGCAGTACTTC.

V gene TRBV19 combines with J gene TRBJ1-2; D may be TRBD1 (6 bases). Between the trimmed V and J ends, which lost 1 base and 5 bases, there was a span of 20 bases. The CDR3 extends over 17 amino acids. Germline V lookup: CDR1 LNHDA, CDR2 SQIVND (reference sequence). The CDR3 nucleotides read TGTGCCAGTAGTATAGTACGAGACAGGACGGATGGTTATGGCTACACCTTC. Amino acids: CASSIVRDRTDGYGYTF.

This chain connects TRBV29-1 to TRBJ2-5; 10 bases line up with TRBD1. The J call is doubtful: the DNA matches TRBJ2-7 better. The CDR3 has 12 residues. CDR1 SQVTM and CDR2 ANQGSEA come from the germline V gene. CDR3 protein: CSVVTGGFEQYF. CDR3 coding DNA: TGCAGCGTTGTGACAGGGGGCTTCGAGCAGTACTTC.

V usage is TRBV5-4 and J usage is TRBJ2-2; 14 bases align to TRBD2. The ends lost 7 bases at V and 6 bases at J; junction bases unmatched: 5. There are 15 residues in the CDR3. The germline gives CDR1 SGHNT, CDR2 YYREEE (reference sequence). Written as DNA, the CDR3 is TGTGCCAGCGGGGGGGGACTAGCGGGAGCCGGGGAGCTGTTTTTT. It codes for CASGGGLAGAGELFF.

The chain has TRBV28 and TRBJ1-2; D perhaps matches TRBD1 (6 bases). The ends were cut back, 6 bases at V and 1 base at J, with 12 bases in the middle. The CDR3 contains 14 residues. CDR1 is MDHEN and CDR2 is SYDVKM in the germline V gene. The CDR3 DNA reads TGTGCCAGCAGAGGGACACCTCTTAACTATGGCTACACCTTC. Its protein is CASRGTPLNYGYTF.

This clone was recorded once. V is TRBV7-2 and J is TRBJ2-5; 10 bases agree with TRBD1. CDR1 and CDR2 (germline): SGHTA, FQGNSA. The CDR3 consists of 14 residues. V shed 5 bases, J shed 5 bases, and the junction held 5 bases outside the gene matches. The CDR3 DNA follows: TGTGCCAGCAGCCCAGGGACAGGGGCCGAGACCCAGTACTTC. This translates into CASSPGTGAETQYF. The variable domain in full, with the rest retrieved from reference TRBV7-2 and TRBJ2-5, is GAGVSQSPSNKVTEKGKDVELRCDPISGHTALYWYRQSLGQGLEFLIYFQGNSAPDKSGLPSDRFSAERTGGSVSTLTIQRTQQEDSAVYLCASSPGTGAETQYFGPGTRLLVL.

This clone was observed a handful of times. This rearrangement joins TRBV5-4 to TRBJ2-1; D possibly corresponds to TRBD2 (6 bases). Germline assignment: CDR1 SGHNT and CDR2 YYREEE (reference sequence). V was pared by 7 bases and J by 4 bases, with 12 bases between. This CDR3 contains 13 residues. The CDR3 loop is CASEEGPYNEQFF. CDR3 sequence (DNA): TGTGCCAGCGAGGAGGGGCCTTACAATGAGCAGTTCTTC. Together with reference TRBV5-4 and TRBJ2-1, the CDR3 gives the full variable domain: ETGVTQSPTHLIKTRGQQVTLRCSSQSGHNTVSWYQQALGQGPQFIFQYYREEENGRGNFPPRFSGLQFPNYSSELNVNALELDDSALYLCASEEGPYNEQFFGPGTRLTVL.

This clone showed up just a few times. The chain employs TRBV6-6 and TRBJ2-3, with TRBD2 matching 10 bases. The CDR3 spans 15 residues. Germline CDR1 is MNHNY and CDR2 is SVGAGI (reference sequence). With V trimmed by 6 bases and J by 2 bases, 5 bases remained unmatched. The CDR3 DNA reads TGTGCCAGCAGCCCTAGCGGGGGATACACAGATACGCAGTATTTT. Residues: CASSPSGGYTDTQYF.

The chain links TRBV9 to TRBJ2-3, with TRBD2 matching over 9 bases. CDR1 is SGDLS, CDR2 YYNGEE, per germline. The CDR3 has 16 residues. With 0 bases clipped from V and 3 bases from J, the junction kept 5 bases outside the gene matches. CDR3 sequence (DNA): TGTGCCAGCAGCGTAGGGAGTAGCGGGAGAACAGATACGCAGTATTTT. It codes for CASSVGSSGRTDTQYF.

The chain carries TRBV14 and TRBJ1-2, with TRBD1 as a possible D gene (5 bases). Deletions cut 4 bases from V and 8 bases from J, with 20 bases between. The CDR3 contains 15 residues. Germline-derived CDR1 and CDR2 are SGHDN and FVKESK. CDR3 coding DNA: TGTGCCAGCAGCCCCTATACCTTAAGAGGGGAAGGCTACACCTTC. This sequence encodes CASSPYTLRGEGYTF.

J is TRBJ2-1 and V is TRBV5-1; either TRBD1 or TRBD2 may fit D (5 bases each). The CDR3 is 16 amino acids. The germline V gene encodes CDR1 SGHRS and CDR2 YFSETQ. V lost 3 bases and J lost 8, with 21 bases in between. In DNA, the CDR3 is TGCGCCAGCAGCTCAGCCGGGACCCAGGCCGGCGATGAGCAGTTCTTC. Translated, it gives CASSSAGTQAGDEQFF.

The chain recombines TRBV4-2 with TRBJ2-2; 14 nucleotides align to TRBD2. The CDR3 length is 18 residues. Germline CDR1 reads LGHNA; CDR2 reads YNFKEQ. V dropped 4 bases and J dropped 7; count of bases not matched to a gene: 11. The CDR3 is CASSPFGGTSGRSGELFF. The CDR3 DNA follows: TGTGCCAGCAGCCCCTTCGGCGGGACTAGCGGGAGAAGCGGGGAGCTGTTTTTT.

V is TRBV5-1 and J is TRBJ2-7, with a weak D call TRBD2 (5 bases). V lost 0 bases to trimming and J lost 9 bases, with 16 bases between them. From germline, CDR1 is SGHRS and CDR2 YFSETQ. This CDR3 comprises 14 residues. The CDR3 is CASSLVDSTTGQYF. The CDR3, as DNA: TGCGCCAGCAGCTTGGTGGACTCAACGACGGGGCAGTACTTC. Combining the CDR3 with reference TRBV5-1 and TRBJ2-7 gives the whole variable domain KAGVTQTPRYLIKTRGQQVTLSCSPISGHRSVSWYQQTPGQGLQFLFEYFSETQRNKGNFPGRFSGRQFSNSRSEMNVSTLELGDSALYLCASSLVDSTTGQYFGPGTRLTVT.

The CDR3 DNA sequence: TGTGCCAGCAGCTTGTCAGGGGGAGGGGAGACCCAGTACTTC. Protein: CASSLSGGGETQYF. The gene calls are TRBV5-4 and TRBJ2-5; perhaps D is TRBD1 or TRBD2 (7 bases each). The germline CDR1 and CDR2 sequences are SGHNT and YYREEE (reference sequence). V shed 1 base and J shed 5 bases, with 12 bases lying between them. CDR3 length: 14 amino acids.

This chain links TRBV11-2 with TRBJ2-1, with TRBD2 matching 10 bases. Germline V CDR1 and CDR2: SGHAT, FQNNGV. After removal of 0 bases from V and 9 bases from J, the junction contained 11 bases not matched to a gene. This CDR3 has 17 residues. The CDR3 DNA is TGTGCCAGCAGCTTAGATCACACTAGCGGGACAGTAGGTGAGCAGTTCTTC. Encoded protein: CASSLDHTSGTVGEQFF.

The rearrangement joins TRBV11-3 to TRBJ2-3, with D unclear. Germline V gene lookup returns CDR1 SGHNT and CDR2 YENEEA. The CDR3 totals 13 residues. Deletions cut 4 bases from V and 4 bases from J, with 9 bases between. The CDR3 sequence is CASSSAVADTQYF. CDR3 DNA sequence: TGTGCCAGCAGCTCGGCGGTGGCAGATACGCAGTATTTT.

The chain uses TRBV19 and TRBJ2-7; tentatively, D is TRBD1 or TRBD2 (9 bases each). Looked up from germline, CDR1 is LNHDA and CDR2 is SQIVND (reference sequence). V lost 9 bases, J lost 5 bases, and 23 bases lay in between. This CDR3 has 15 residues. This CDR3 reads CASRSGGTGKDEQYF. CDR3 in DNA: TGTGCCAGCAGAAGCGGGGGGACAGGGAAGGACGAGCAGTACTTC. Full variable domain (remainder filled in from reference TRBV19 and TRBJ2-7): DGGITQSPKYLFRKEGQNVTLSCEQNLNHDAMYWYRQDPGQGLRLIYYSQIVNDFQKGDIAEGYSVSREKKESFPLTVTSAQKNPTAFYLCASRSGGTGKDEQYFGPGTRLTVT.

As DNA, the CDR3 is TGTGCCAGCAGCCTGAAAAGAACCGGGGAGCTGTTTTTT. This sequence encodes CASSLKRTGELFF. The chain is built from TRBV28 and TRBJ2-2; D is unclear. There are 13 residues in the CDR3. The V gene lost 6 bases and the J gene lost 5 bases, with 10 bases spanning the gap. Per germline, CDR1 MDHEN and CDR2 SYDVKM.

The chain uses TRBV4-1 and TRBJ1-3; D gene ambiguous. The CDR3 runs 14 residues. Trimming removed 5 bases from V and 2 bases from J, with 10 bases in between. Germline V gene data show CDR1 as MGHRA and CDR2 as YSYEKL. The DNA of the CDR3 is TGCGCCAGCAGCGTAGAGGGTACTGGAAACACCATATATTTT. Amino acids: CASSVEGTGNTIYF.

Details on this clone: One end of the junction does not line up with germline, which may come from a read error. The chain couples TRBV6-1 to TRBJ2-6; D is unresolved. This CDR3 is 15 amino acids long. Germline values: CDR1 MNHNS, CDR2 SASEGT. CDR3 coding DNA: TGTGCCAGCAGCGCTACAGATACTGGGGTCAACGTCCTGACTTTC. Translated: CASSATDTGVNVLTF.

The V gene is TRBV15, the J gene TRBJ1-3; a weak D match, TRBD1 (5 bases). Germline V gene sequence: CDR1 LNHNV, CDR2 YYDKDF (reference sequence). The CDR3 consists of 16 residues. Trimming took 2 bases from V and 0 from J, leaving 11 bases between them. This chain's CDR3 is CATSRSQVDSGNTIYF. The CDR3 DNA follows: TGTGCCACCAGCAGATCACAGGTCGACTCTGGAAACACCATATATTTT.

CDR3 sequence (DNA): TGTGCCAGCAGCTTGTCGTTGACTAGCGGCTACGAGCAGTACTTC. Residues: CASSLSLTSGYEQYF. This rearrangement joins TRBV5-4 to TRBJ2-7, with TRBD2 matching over 9 bases. V lost 1 base to trimming and J lost 3 bases; unmatched junction nucleotides: 5. The germline V gene encodes CDR1 SGHNT and CDR2 YYREEE (reference sequence). There are 15 residues in the CDR3.